A single T cell receptor beta chain is shown here with its context. Its cognate antigen has yet to be identified. The record has no base qualities; no much larger clone is one base away. Whole blood was collected in K2EDTA tubes by collaborating institutions according to the institutions' own protocols. Collaborator samples were shipped for TCRbeta analysis as frozen whole blood, isolated PBMCs, or DNA extracted from either sample type. TCRbeta CDR3 regions were amplified from genomic DNA by means of the immunoSEQ Assay, a bias-controlled multiplex PCR. The study's own analysis went as follows. Within the assay, amplification of reference gene primers was used to estimate how many nucleated cells each sample contained. To quantify the absolute abundance of each unique TCRbeta CDR3 rearrangement, sequence reads were collapsed and filtered. For each sample, productive Simpson clonality was calculated as the square root of Simpson's diversity index across productive rearrangements. As stored in TCRdb, this immuneACCESS dataset retains in-frame rearrangements with V and J assigned. A fraction of the clones does not appear; measured against another copy, unresolved V genes explain less than half of the discrepancy, and the remainder lacks a known reason. The D gene and trimming were derived from the DNA, and the V and J assignments and clone size from that table. Counted in this sample were approximately 44,000 clones; approximately 82% of them appeared once. The ten most abundant clones make up roughly 5% of the sample.

This sample was taken from a study of blood T cell repertoires in COVID-19 (dated by TCRdb to about 2020). Concerning the study at large: Samples from collaborators originated in the United States, Italy and Spain and spanned both the acute and convalescent phases of COVID-19. Where HLA class I and class II types were available, the types were taken from metadata supplied by the sample provider, not from assay-based typing. The sample metadata nearly always contained a de-identified subject ID, COVID-19 status, age in years and sex. The samples were drawn from two sources: the first 160 participants of the ongoing ImmuneRACE study, and 1,000 to 1,500 subjects contributed by 6 global collaborators. The prospective study material was composed of cDNA or gDNA derived from T cells, B-cell-depleted T cells, or PBMCs. Deeply sampled blood TCRbeta repertoires from subjects exposed to, actively infected with, or recovered from COVID-19 were included in the dataset. A freely available public database, intended as a resource for researchers studying the immune response to SARS-CoV-2, is where the repertoires were released.

Reading the germline V gene gives CDR1 SGHTA and CDR2 FQGNSA. From cysteine to phenylalanine, the CDR3 is 15 amino acids long. Of the read, only the CDR3 DNA is kept; its 45 bases are in frame from base 1. Germline trimming amounts to 5 bases on V and 7 bases on J, with 6 as the count of junction bases outside the gene matches. The full study reports these points: Clinical and demographic metadata were provided uncurated, with the amount varying by source and participant.

The specimen sequenced was peripheral blood. The sequence derives from a human donor in a cohort sampled during active COVID-19. The V and J genes are TRBV7-2 and TRBJ2-7; 15 central nucleotides agree with TRBD2. The encoded CDR3 is CASSPRTSGGAEQYF. The sequence in DNA is TGTGCCAGCAGCCCCAGGACTAGCGGGGGGGCGGAGCAGTACTTC.